The source of this T cell receptor (beta chain) is a study of T-cell reconstitution after alpha-beta-depleted transplantation in children. There are many counts of this clonotype. This sample's TCRbeta library carried unique molecular identifier barcodes. TCRdb processed the PCR reads anew with MiXCR; each CDR3 protein has one entry. The sample shows about 230,000 distinct CDR3 sequences, 9% to 10% of them seen only once. The V end lost 1 base, the J end lost 4 bases, and 11 bases lay between the germline ends. CDR1 and CDR2 from the germline V gene are SGHDT and YYEEEE. The CDR3 length is 14 residues.

The sequence was obtained from a human donor who donated a stem cell graft to a child with SCID. The chain couples TRBV5-6 to TRBJ1-2; D is perhaps TRBD1 (5 bases). Sequences were derived from PBMCs from the stem cell graft donor, sampled from the stem cell graft. CDR3 bases: TGTGCCAGCAGCTTGTCGCAGACAGCCTATGGCTACACCTTC. It specifies CASSLSQTAYGYTF.